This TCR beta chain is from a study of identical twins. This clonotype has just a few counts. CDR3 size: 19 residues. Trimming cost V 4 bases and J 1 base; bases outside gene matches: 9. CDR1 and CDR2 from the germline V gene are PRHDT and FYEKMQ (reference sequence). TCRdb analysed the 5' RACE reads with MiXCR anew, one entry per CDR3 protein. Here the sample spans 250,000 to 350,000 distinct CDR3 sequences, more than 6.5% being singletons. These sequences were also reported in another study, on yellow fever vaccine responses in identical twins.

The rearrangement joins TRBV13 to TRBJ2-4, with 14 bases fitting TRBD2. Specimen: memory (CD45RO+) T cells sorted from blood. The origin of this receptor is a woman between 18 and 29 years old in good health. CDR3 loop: CASSYRTSGRIGAKNIQYF. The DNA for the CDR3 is TGTGCCAGCAGCTACCGGACTAGCGGGAGGATTGGGGCCAAAAACATTCAGTACTTC.